This is a list of T cell receptor beta chains from one sample in a study of blood T cell repertoires in COVID-19. TCRdb's copy holds only in-frame clones and misses some; the assay was immunoSEQ multiplex PCR. The repertoire includes about 270,000 clones, 85% to 90% of them detected once, and 2% to 2.5% sits in the top ten. The sample taken for sequencing was PBMCs or T cells enriched from blood (not recorded which). These receptors came from a woman between 55 and 75 years old in a cohort exposed to, infected with or recovered from COVID-19 (not recorded which). The conserved cysteine and the conserved F or W are not part of the CDR3 here. Part of the rows lack a size; the others show once, few, many or a class for expanded clones.

cdr3_aa j_call clone_size v_call
ASSPAGGNQPQH TRBJ1-5 - TRBV18
AWSRRSYGYT TRBJ1-2 once TRBV30
ASSLSVDRDYEQY TRBJ2-7 - TRBV5-4
ASTYRPTGRVGTEAF TRBJ1-1 few TRBV19
ASSEDSGSPSYEQY TRBJ2-7 - TRBV6-1
ASSRYRESSYNEQF TRBJ2-1 - TRBV28
ASSISGTGGGYT TRBJ1-2 - TRBV19
ASSSSGYGYT TRBJ1-2 - TRBV11-3
ASSRLAARDNEQF TRBJ2-1 - TRBV19
ASSLVGQGSNEKLF TRBJ1-4 - TRBV7-9
ASSSAGTGGFVNGYT TRBJ1-2 - TRBV6-2/TRBV6-3
ASSVAGLAGGETQY TRBJ2-5 once TRBV9
ATSRDGAGTYNEQF TRBJ2-1 - TRBV15
SASLGTGVGEQY TRBJ2-7 - TRBV20-1
ASSKDPPRVQGHKTEKLF TRBJ1-4 - TRBV21-1
ASSETWGVGQPQH TRBJ1-5 few TRBV2
ASLAGQMNTEAF TRBJ1-1 - TRBV19
ASSPLSGGLTDTQY TRBJ2-3 - TRBV6-4
ASSSLVKSYEQY TRBJ2-7 - TRBV27
ASSSSQGGETQY TRBJ2-5 few TRBV7-9
ASSGTGTGEANYGYT TRBJ1-2 - TRBV19
ASSKPGRSYEQY TRBJ2-7 - TRBV28
ASSLAGTSGYEQY TRBJ2-7 - TRBV7-8
SASSGLGTDTQY TRBJ2-3 - TRBV20-1
ASSDSGEGKNSPLH TRBJ1-6 once TRBV6-4
ASGRDNQPQH TRBJ1-5 - TRBV2
ASSTYRAGANVLT TRBJ2-6 - TRBV19
ASSLGVQGAVQETQY TRBJ2-5 - TRBV28
ATSDMGTSGSTDTQY TRBJ2-3 - TRBV24-1
ASSPPGGALYGYT TRBJ1-2 few TRBV2
ASSDWEYEQY TRBJ2-7 - TRBV25-1